This TCR beta chain stems from a study of blood T cell repertoires in COVID-19. Across the whole study: COVID-19 samples, acute and convalescent, were from the United States, Italy and Spain. T cells, B-cell-depleted T cells, or PBMCs provided the cDNA or gDNA that served as material.

The ends were cut back, 3 bases at V and 0 bases at J, with 14 bases in the middle. The CDR3 spans 17 residues. Germline V lookup: CDR1 MNHEY, CDR2 SMNVEV (reference sequence). Original processing notes: Amplification from reference gene primers served as the basis for estimated nucleated cell counts. TCRdb's copy holds only in-frame clones and misses some; the assay was immunoSEQ multiplex PCR. V, J and clone size were drawn from that table, and D and trimming were deduced from the DNA. The data hold around 300,000 clones, with 90% observed a single time. The sequence came from a woman aged 40 to 50 with COVID-19, enrolled during active disease. The chain links TRBV27 to TRBJ1-4; weak D call: TRBD1 (6 bases). Sequencing was carried out using peripheral blood. CDR3 loop: CASSLYRVAATNEKLFF. The CDR3 bases are TGTGCCAGCAGTTTGTACAGGGTTGCGGCAACTAATGAAAAACTGTTTTTT.